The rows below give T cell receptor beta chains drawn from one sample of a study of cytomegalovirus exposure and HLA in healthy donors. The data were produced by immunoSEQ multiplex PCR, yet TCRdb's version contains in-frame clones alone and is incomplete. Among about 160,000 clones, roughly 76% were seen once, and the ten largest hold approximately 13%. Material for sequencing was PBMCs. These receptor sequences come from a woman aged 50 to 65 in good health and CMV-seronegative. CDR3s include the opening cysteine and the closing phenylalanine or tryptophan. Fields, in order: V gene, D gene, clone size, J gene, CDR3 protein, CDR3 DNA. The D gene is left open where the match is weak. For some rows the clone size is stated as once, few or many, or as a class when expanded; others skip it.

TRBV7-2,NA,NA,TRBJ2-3,CASSPSIDTQYF,TGTGCCAGCAGCCCCAGTATCGATACGCAGTATTTT
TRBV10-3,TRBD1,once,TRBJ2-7,CAISASRDRVSYEQYF,TGTGCCATCAGTGCCTCGCGGGACAGGGTATCCTACGAGCAGTACTTC
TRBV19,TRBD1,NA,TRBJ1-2,CASNRGSNYGYTF,TGTGCCAGTAACAGGGGGAGTAACTATGGCTACACCTTC
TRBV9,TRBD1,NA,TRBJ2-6,CASSGQGASGANVLTF,TGTGCCAGCTCGGGACAGGGGGCCTCTGGGGCCAACGTCCTGACTTTC
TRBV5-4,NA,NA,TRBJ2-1,CASSRDYNEQFF,TGTGCCAGCAGCCGGGACTACAATGAGCAGTTCTTC
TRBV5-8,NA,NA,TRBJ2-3,CASSWGADTQYF,TGTGCCAGCAGCTGGGGAGCAGATACGCAGTATTTT
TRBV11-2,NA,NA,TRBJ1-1,CASSLEYAGLNTEAFF,TGTGCCAGCAGCTTAGAGTATGCAGGGCTGAACACTGAAGCTTTCTTT
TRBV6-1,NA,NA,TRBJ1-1,CASSASFNTEAFF,TGTGCCAGCAGTGCCAGTTTTAACACTGAAGCTTTCTTT
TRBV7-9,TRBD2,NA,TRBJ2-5,CASSPQWGREETQYF,TGTGCCAGCAGCCCCCAATGGGGGAGGGAAGAGACCCAGTACTTC
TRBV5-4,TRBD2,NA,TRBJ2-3,CASSIGTSGIQDTQYF,TGTGCCAGCAGCATTGGGACTAGCGGGATCCAAGATACGCAGTATTTT
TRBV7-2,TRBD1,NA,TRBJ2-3,CASSLGGQGLGRPQYF,TGTGCCAGCAGCTTGGGCGGACAGGGCTTAGGTCGACCGCAGTATTTT
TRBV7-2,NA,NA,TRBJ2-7,CASSGQLGKPYEQYF,TGTGCCAGCAGCGGACAACTGGGGAAACCCTACGAGCAGTACTTC